This TCR beta chain was sequenced in a study of graft-versus-host responses after intestinal transplantation. CDR3 size: 14 residues. V lost 9 bases to trimming and J lost 4 bases; unmatched junction nucleotides: 7. Per the germline V gene, CDR1 is SGDLS and CDR2 is YYNGEE. Libraries were prepared by immunoSEQ multiplex PCR; TCRdb keeps only in-frame clonotypes and omits some of them. The repertoire holds approximately 10,000 clones, with around 30% as singletons. Labeling with CFSE marked about 200,000 responder cells, which were plated with about 200,000 irradiated, violet-dye-labeled stimulator cells. At the end of the reaction, proliferating CFSE-low CD3+CD4+ and CD3+CD8+ responders were sorted.

This receptor was taken from a human patient who received an intestinal transplant. The sequencing here drew on alloreactive CD8+ T cells from a mixed lymphocyte reaction culture, taken before intestinal transplant. Documented subset: CFSE-low proliferating T cells sorted from roughly six-day pre-transplant mixed lymphocyte reaction (GvH or HvG direction). The chain links TRBV9 to TRBJ2-2; 9 nucleotides match TRBD1. The CDR3, as DNA: TGTGCCACCGACGGGACAGGGCCCACCGGGGAGCTGTTTTTT. Its translation is CATDGTGPTGELFF.